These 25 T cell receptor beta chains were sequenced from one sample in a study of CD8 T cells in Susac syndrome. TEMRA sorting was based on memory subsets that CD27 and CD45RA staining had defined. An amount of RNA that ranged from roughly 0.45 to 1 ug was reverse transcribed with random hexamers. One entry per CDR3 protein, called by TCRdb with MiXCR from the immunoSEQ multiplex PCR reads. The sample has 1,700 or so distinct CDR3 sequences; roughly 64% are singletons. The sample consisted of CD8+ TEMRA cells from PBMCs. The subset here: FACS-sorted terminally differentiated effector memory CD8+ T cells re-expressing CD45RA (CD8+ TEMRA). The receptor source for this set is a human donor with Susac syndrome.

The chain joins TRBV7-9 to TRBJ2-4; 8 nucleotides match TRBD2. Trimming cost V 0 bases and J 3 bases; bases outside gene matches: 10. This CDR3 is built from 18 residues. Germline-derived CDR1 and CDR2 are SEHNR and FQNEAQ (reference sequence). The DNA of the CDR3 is TGTGCCAGCAGCTTAGCGCGCAATAGCGGGGTCGACAAAAACATTCAGTACTTC. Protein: CASSLARNSGVDKNIQYF.

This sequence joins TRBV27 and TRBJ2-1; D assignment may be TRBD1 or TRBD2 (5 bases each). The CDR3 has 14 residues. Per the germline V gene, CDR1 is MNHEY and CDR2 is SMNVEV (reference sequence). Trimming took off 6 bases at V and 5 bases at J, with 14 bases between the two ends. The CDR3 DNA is TGTGCCAGCAGCCGGGGACCCACAGACAATGAGCAGTTCTTC. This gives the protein CASSRGPTDNEQFF.

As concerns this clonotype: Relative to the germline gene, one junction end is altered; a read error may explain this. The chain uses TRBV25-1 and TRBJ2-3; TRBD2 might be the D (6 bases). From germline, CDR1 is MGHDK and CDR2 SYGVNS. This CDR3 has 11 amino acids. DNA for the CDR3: TGTGGCAGCAGTCGGGGGGATACGCAGTATTTT. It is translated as CGSSRGDTQYF. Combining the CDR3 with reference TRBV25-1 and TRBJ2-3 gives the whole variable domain EADIYQTPRYLVIGTGKKITLECSQTMGHDKMYWYQQDPGMELHLIHYSYGVNSTEKGDLSSESTVSRIRTEHFPLTLESARPSHTSQYLCGSSRGDTQYFGPGTRLTVL.

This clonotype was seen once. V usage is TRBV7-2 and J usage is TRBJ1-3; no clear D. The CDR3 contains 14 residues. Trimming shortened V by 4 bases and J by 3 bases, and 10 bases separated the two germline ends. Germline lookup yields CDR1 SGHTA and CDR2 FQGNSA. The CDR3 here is CASSSWGGGNTIYF. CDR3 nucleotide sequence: TGTGCCAGCAGCTCTTGGGGAGGTGGAAACACCATATATTTT.

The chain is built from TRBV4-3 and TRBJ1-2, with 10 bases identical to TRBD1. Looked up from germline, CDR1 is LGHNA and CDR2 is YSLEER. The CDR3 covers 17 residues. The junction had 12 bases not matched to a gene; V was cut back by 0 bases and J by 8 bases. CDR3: CASSQDVGTGDAGGYTF. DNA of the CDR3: TGCGCCAGCAGCCAAGATGTTGGGACAGGGGACGCAGGCGGCTACACCTTC.

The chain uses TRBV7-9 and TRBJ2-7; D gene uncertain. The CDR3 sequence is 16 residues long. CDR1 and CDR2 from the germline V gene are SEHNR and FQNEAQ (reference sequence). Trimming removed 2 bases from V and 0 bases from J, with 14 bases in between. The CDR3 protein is CASSLSVNPSSYEQYF. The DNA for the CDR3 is TGTGCCAGCAGCTTATCGGTAAACCCAAGCTCCTACGAGCAGTACTTC.

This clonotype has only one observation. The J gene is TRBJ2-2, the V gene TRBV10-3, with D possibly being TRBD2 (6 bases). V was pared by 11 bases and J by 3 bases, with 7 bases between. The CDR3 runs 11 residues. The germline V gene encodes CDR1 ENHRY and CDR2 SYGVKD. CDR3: CAGGYTGELFF. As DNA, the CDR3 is TGTGCCGGAGGGTACACCGGGGAGCTGTTTTTT.

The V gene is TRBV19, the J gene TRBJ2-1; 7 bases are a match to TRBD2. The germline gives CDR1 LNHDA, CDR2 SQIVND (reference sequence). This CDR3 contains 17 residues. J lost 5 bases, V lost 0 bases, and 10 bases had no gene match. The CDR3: CASSIDSFSGYNNEQFF. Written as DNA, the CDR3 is TGTGCCAGTAGTATAGATTCGTTTAGCGGGTACAACAATGAGCAGTTCTTC. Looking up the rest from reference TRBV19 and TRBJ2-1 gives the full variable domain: DGGITQSPKYLFRKEGQNVTLSCEQNLNHDAMYWYRQDPGQGLRLIYYSQIVNDFQKGDIAEGYSVSREKKESFPLTVTSAQKNPTAFYLCASSIDSFSGYNNEQFFGPGTRLTVL.

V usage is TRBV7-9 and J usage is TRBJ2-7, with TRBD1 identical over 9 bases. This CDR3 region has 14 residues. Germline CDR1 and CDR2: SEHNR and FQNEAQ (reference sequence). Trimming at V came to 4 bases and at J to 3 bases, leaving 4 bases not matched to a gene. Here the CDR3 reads CASSSGTGNYEQYF. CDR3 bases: TGTGCCAGCAGCTCCGGGACAGGGAACTACGAGCAGTACTTC.

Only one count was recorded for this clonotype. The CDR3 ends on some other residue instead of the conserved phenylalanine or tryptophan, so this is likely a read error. CDR3 loop: CASGSGTGIYNEQFS. The CDR3 region has the DNA TGCGCCAGCGGCTCCGGGACAGGGATCTACAATGAGCAGTTCTCC. This chain uses TRBV7-9 with TRBJ2-1, with 9 bases fitting TRBD1. The CDR3 is made up of 15 amino acids. Germline CDR1 is SEHNR and CDR2 is FQNEAQ (reference sequence).

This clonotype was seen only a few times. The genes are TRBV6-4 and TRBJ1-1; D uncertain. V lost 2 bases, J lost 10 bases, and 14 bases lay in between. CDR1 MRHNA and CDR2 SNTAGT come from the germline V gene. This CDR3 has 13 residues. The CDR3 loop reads CASSDNFKGTAFF. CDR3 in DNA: TGTGCCAGCAGTGACAATTTCAAAGGAACAGCTTTCTTT.

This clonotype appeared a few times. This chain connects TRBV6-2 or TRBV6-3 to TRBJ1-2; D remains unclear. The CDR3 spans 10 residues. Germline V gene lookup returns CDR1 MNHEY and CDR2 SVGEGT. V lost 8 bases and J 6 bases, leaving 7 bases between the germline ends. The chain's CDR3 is CASGLNGYTF. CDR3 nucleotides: TGTGCCAGCGGATTGAATGGCTACACCTTC.

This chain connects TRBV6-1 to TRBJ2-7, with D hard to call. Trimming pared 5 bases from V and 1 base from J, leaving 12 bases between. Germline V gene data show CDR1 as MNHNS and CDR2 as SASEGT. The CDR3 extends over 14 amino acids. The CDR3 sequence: CASSPLGISYEQYF. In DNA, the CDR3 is TGTGCCAGCAGTCCTTTAGGTATTTCCTACGAGCAGTACTTC.

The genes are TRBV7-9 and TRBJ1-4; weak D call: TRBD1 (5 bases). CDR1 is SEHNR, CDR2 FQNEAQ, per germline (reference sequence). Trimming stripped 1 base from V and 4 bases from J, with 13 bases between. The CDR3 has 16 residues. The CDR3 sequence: CASSLVGAGLNEKLFF. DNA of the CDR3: TGTGCCAGCAGCTTAGTAGGGGCCGGCCTTAATGAAAAACTGTTTTTT.

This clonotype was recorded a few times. CDR3 nucleotide sequence: TGCGCCAGCAGCCGCCTAAGTTACACAGGGAAGAATTCACCCCTCCACTTT. As protein: CASSRLSYTGKNSPLHF. The chain couples TRBV4-1 to TRBJ1-6, with a possible D match to TRBD1 (6 bases). The CDR3 is made up of 17 amino acids. CDR1 is MGHRA and CDR2 is YSYEKL in the germline V gene. The V gene lost 4 bases and the J gene lost 7 bases, with 20 bases spanning the gap.

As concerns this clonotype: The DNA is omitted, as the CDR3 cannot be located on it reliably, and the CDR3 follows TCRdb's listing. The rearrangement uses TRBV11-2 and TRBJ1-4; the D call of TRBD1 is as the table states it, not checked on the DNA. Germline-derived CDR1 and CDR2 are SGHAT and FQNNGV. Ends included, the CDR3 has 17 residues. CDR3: CASSPPQAGANEKTVFF.

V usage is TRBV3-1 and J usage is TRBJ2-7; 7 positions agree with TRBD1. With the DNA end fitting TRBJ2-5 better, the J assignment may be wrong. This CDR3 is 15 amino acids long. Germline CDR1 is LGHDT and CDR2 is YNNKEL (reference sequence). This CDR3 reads CASSRGQDVKETQYF. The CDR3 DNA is TGTGCCAGCAGCCGAGGACAGGATGTAAAAGAGACCCAGTACTTC.

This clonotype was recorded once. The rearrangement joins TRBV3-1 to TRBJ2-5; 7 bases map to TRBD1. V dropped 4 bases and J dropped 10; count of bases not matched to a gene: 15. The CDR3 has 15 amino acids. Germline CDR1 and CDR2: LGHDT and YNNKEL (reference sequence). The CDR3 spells CASSRGQDIEVSQYF. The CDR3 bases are TGTGCCAGCAGCCGTGGACAGGATATAGAAGTGAGCCAGTACTTC.

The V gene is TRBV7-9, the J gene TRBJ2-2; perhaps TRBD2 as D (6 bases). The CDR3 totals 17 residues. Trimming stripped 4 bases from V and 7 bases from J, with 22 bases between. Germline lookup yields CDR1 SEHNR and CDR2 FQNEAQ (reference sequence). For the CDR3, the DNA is TGTGCCAGCAGCTCGGCCGACCGGGACTCTGTGAACGGGGAGCTGTTTTTT. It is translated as CASSSADRDSVNGELFF.

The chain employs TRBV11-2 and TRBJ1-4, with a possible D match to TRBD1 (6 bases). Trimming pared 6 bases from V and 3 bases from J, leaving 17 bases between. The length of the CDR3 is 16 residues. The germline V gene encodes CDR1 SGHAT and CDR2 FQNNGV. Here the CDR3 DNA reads TGTGCCAGCAGGCCCCCCCTGGCAGGGGCTAATGAAAAACTGTTTTTT. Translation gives CASRPPLAGANEKLFF.

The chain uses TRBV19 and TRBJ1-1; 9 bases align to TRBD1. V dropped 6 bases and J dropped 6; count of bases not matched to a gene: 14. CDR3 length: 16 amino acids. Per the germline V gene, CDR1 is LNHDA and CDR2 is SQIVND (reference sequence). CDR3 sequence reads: CASRVFSGQGDSEAFF. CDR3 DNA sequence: TGTGCCAGTAGGGTTTTCTCGGGACAGGGCGACTCTGAAGCTTTCTTT.

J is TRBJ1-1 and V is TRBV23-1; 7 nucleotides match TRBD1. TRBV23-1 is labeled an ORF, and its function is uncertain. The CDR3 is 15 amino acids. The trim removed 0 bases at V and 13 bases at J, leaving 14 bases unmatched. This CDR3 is CASSQSEGATLKLFF. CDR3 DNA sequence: TGCGCCAGCAGTCAATCGGAGGGGGCGACACTGAAGCTTTTCTTT.

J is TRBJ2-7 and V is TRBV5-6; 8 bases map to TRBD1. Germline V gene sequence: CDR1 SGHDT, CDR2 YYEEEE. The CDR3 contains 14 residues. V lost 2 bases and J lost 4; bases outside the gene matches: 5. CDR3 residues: CASSFGQGGYEQYF. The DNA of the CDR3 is TGTGCCAGCAGCTTTGGACAGGGAGGTTACGAGCAGTACTTC. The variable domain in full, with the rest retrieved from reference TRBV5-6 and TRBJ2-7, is DAGVTQSPTHLIKTRGQQVTLRCSPKSGHDTVSWYQQALGQGPQFIFQYYEEEERQRGNFPDRFSGHQFPNYSSELNVNALLLGDSALYLCASSFGQGGYEQYFGPGTRLTVT.

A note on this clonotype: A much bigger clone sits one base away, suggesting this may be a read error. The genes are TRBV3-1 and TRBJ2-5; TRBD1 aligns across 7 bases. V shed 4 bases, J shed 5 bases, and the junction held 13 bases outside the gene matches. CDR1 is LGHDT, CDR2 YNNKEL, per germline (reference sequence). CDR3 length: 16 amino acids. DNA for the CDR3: TGTGCCAGCAGCCGAGATCTCGCAGGGGGTTTGGAGACCCAGTACTTC. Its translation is CASSRDLAGGLETQYF.

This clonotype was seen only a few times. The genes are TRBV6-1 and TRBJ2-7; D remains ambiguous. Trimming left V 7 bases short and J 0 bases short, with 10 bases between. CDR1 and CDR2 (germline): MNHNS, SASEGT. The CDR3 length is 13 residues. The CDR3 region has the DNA TGTGCCAGCATGAAGATACTCTCCTACGAGCAGTACTTC. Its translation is CASMKILSYEQYF.